The clone carrying this T cell receptor beta chain was picked up one time. The data derive from a study of blood T cell repertoires in COVID-19. Authors' data handling: Reference gene primers were amplified, and this amplification served to estimate nucleated cell counts. Assay: immunoSEQ multiplex PCR; the TCRdb copy retains only in-frame clones and omits some. That table furnishes V, J and clone size, whereas the DNA furnished D and trimming. Of 130,000 to 150,000 clones listed, 80% to 90% are singletons. Deletions cut 4 bases from V and 2 bases from J, with 24 bases between. This CDR3 is built from 19 residues. Germline V gene sequence: CDR1 LNHDA, CDR2 SQIVND (reference sequence).

The sequence came from a woman aged 50 to 65 with active or convalescent COVID-19. The sample taken for sequencing was peripheral blood. J is TRBJ1-5 and V is TRBV19; D is undetermined. This chain's CDR3 is CASSTTWTAVEVGNQPQHF. Written as DNA, the CDR3 is TGTGCCAGTAGTACAACCTGGACTGCAGTGGAGGTGGGCAATCAGCCCCAGCATTTT.